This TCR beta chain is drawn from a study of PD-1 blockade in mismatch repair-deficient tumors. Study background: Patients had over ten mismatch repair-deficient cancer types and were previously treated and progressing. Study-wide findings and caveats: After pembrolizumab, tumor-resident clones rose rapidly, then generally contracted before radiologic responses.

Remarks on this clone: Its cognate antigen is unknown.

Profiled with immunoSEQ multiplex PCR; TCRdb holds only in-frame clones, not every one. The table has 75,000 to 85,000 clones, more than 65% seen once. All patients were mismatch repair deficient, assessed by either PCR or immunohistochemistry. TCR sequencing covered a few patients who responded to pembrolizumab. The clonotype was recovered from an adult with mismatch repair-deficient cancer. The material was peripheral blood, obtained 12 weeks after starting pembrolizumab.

The CDR3: CASSPPSLDIYNEQFF. The CDR3 DNA sequence: TGTGCCAGCTCACCCCCTTCACTCGACATCTACAATGAGCAGTTCTTC. The J gene is TRBJ2-1, the V gene TRBV18; D not certain. Germline CDR1 is KGHSH and CDR2 is LQKENI. The CDR3 is 16 residues long. Trimming took off 3 bases at V and 3 bases at J, with 15 bases between the two ends.